Listed below are T cell receptor beta chains from one sample, sequenced in a study of shared clonotypes between healthy human individuals. The data were produced by immunoSEQ multiplex PCR, yet TCRdb's version contains in-frame clones alone and is incomplete. Of 2,500,000 or so clones listed, 85% to 95% are singletons. The source material was naive CD4+ T cells from PBMCs. The source of these receptors is a man younger than 30 in good health. Some clones in this sample may be carry-over from other donors' samples. Each CDR3 is given without its conserved first and last residue. Fields, in order: CDR3 length, V gene, J gene, CDR3 protein.

len: 14; v_gene: TRBV2; j_gene: TRBJ2-2; CDR3aa: ASRTSLNAATGELF
len: 13; v_gene: TRBV5-4; j_gene: TRBJ2-2; CDR3aa: ASSNPGQGAGELF
len: 12; v_gene: TRBV28; j_gene: TRBJ2-1; CDR3aa: ASLWGSGHTEQF
len: 13; v_gene: TRBV28; j_gene: TRBJ2-6; CDR3aa: ASGSNSLGANVLT
len: 11; v_gene: TRBV5-1; j_gene: TRBJ1-1; CDR3aa: ASSLADRAEAF
len: 15; v_gene: TRBV4-3; j_gene: TRBJ1-2; CDR3aa: ASSQDRVGRHNYGYT
len: 15; v_gene: TRBV27; j_gene: TRBJ1-2; CDR3aa: ASSLSRGGRTNYGYT
len: 11; v_gene: TRBV14; j_gene: TRBJ2-7; CDR3aa: ASRSRYQYEQY
len: 12; v_gene: TRBV11-2; j_gene: TRBJ2-3; CDR3aa: ASSFGGGTDTQY
len: 13; v_gene: TRBV5-1; j_gene: TRBJ1-6; CDR3aa: ASSLGTGGNSPLH
len: 13; v_gene: TRBV5-4; j_gene: TRBJ2-3; CDR3aa: ASSQREAGADTQY
len: 13; v_gene: TRBV28; j_gene: TRBJ1-2; CDR3aa: ASNTPISPGYGYT
len: 13; v_gene: TRBV5-5; j_gene: TRBJ2-7; CDR3aa: ASTLRGVSSYEQY
len: 10; v_gene: TRBV7-8; j_gene: TRBJ2-3; CDR3aa: ASSLLVDTQY
len: 14; v_gene: TRBV14; j_gene: TRBJ2-1; CDR3aa: ASSQLAGGPYNEQF
len: 12; v_gene: TRBV25-1; j_gene: TRBJ2-2; CDR3aa: ASSAPKNTGELF